The 25 T cell receptor beta chains below were found in one sample sequenced in a study of blood T cell repertoires in COVID-19. Some clones are missing from TCRdb's copy, which holds only in-frame ones; the method was immunoSEQ multiplex PCR. The sample includes 25,000 to 30,000 clones, around nine tenths of them seen just once. The sequenced sample consisted of peripheral blood. Every receptor here comes from a man between 65 and 85 years old with active COVID-19.

This clone has a handful of counts. The chain links TRBV5-5 to TRBJ2-7; D might be TRBD1 (5 bases). Germline V gives CDR1 SGHKS, CDR2 YYEKEE (reference sequence). Deletions cut 4 bases from V and 4 bases from J, with 18 bases between. The CDR3 contains 15 residues. CDR3 DNA sequence: TGTGCCAGCAGCCCAGCACTGGGGCAAACATACGAGCAGTACTTC. It is translated as CASSPALGQTYEQYF.

V usage is TRBV9 and J usage is TRBJ1-1; D uncertain. CDR1 and CDR2 (germline): SGDLS, YYNGEE. The CDR3 spans 15 residues. Trimming shortened V by 4 bases and J by 0 bases, and 13 bases separated the two germline ends. The CDR3 is CASSPWQAMNTEAFF. CDR3 nucleotide sequence: TGTGCCAGCAGCCCTTGGCAGGCCATGAACACTGAAGCTTTCTTT. The entire variable domain, with the rest obtained from reference TRBV9 and TRBJ1-1, is as follows: DSGVTQTPKHLITATGQRVTLRCSPRSGDLSVYWYQQSLDQGLQFLIQYYNGEERAKGNILERFSAQQFPDLHSELNLSSLELGDSALYFCASSPWQAMNTEAFFGQGTRLTVV.

In its sample, this clone was seen a few times. The chain recombines TRBV6-5 with TRBJ1-1; D remains ambiguous. Germline CDR1 reads MNHEY; CDR2 reads SVGAGI. There are 16 residues in the CDR3. Deletions cut 0 bases from V and 0 bases from J, with 11 bases between. Written as DNA, the CDR3 is TGTGCCAGCAGTTACTCGAGGGAAGAGATGAACACTGAAGCTTTCTTT. Its protein product is CASSYSREEMNTEAFF.

The chain is built from TRBV10-3 and TRBJ1-1; the D gene is possibly TRBD1 (6 bases). Trimming cost V 0 bases and J 0 bases, with 11 bases left between them. From germline, CDR1 is ENHRY and CDR2 SYGVKD. There are 16 residues in the CDR3. DNA for the CDR3: TGTGCCATCAGTGAGTCGTCAGGGGCCTTGAACACTGAAGCTTTCTTT. Translating it yields CAISESSGALNTEAFF.

The V gene is TRBV11-2, the J gene TRBJ2-1; 10 bases fit TRBD2. Trimming took 6 bases from V and 2 from J; bases not matched to a gene: 4. Germline V lookup: CDR1 SGHAT, CDR2 FQNNGV. The CDR3 sequence is 15 residues long. For the CDR3, the DNA is TGTGCCAGCAGACCTAGCGGGGGTGCCTACAATGAGCAGTTCTTC. It is translated as CASRPSGGAYNEQFF. Full variable domain (remainder filled in from reference TRBV11-2 and TRBJ2-1): EAGVAQSPRYKIIEKRQSVAFWCNPISGHATLYWYQQILGQGPKLLIQFQNNGVVDDSQLPKDRFSAERLKGVDSTLKIQPAKLEDSAVYLCASRPSGGAYNEQFFGPGTRLTVL.

The chain carries TRBV5-1 and TRBJ2-1; 12 bases fit TRBD2. CDR1 is SGHRS and CDR2 is YFSETQ in the germline V gene. The CDR3 covers 16 residues. J was trimmed by 6 bases and V by 4 bases; bases with no gene match: 8. CDR3 coding DNA: TGCGCCAGCAGCATCACTAGCGGGGGGTTCGGCAATGAGCAGTTCTTC. It specifies CASSITSGGFGNEQFF.

CDR3 amino acids: CASSLTGYGYTF. In nucleotides, the CDR3 is TGTGCCAGCAGCTTGACGGGTTATGGCTACACCTTC. J is TRBJ1-2 and V is TRBV5-4; D call uncertain. CDR1 and CDR2 from the germline V gene are SGHNT and YYREEE (reference sequence). V lost 1 base and J 5 bases, leaving 6 bases between the germline ends. CDR3 size: 12 residues.

The chain joins TRBV28 to TRBJ2-6; D unresolved. CDR1 and CDR2 from the germline V gene are MDHEN and SYDVKM. Trimming cost V 4 bases and J 0 bases, with 19 bases left between them. The CDR3 has 19 amino acids. The CDR3 DNA is TGTGCCAGCAGTTCCCCCGCGGATAGCCGGAGCTCTGGGGCCAACGTCCTGACTTTC. Its protein is CASSSPADSRSSGANVLTF.

The table lists this clone with a few counts. The rearrangement uses TRBV4-1 and TRBJ1-5, with TRBD1 matching over 10 bases. This CDR3 is built from 16 residues. V lost 3 bases, J lost 0 bases, and 2 bases stayed unmatched. Germline CDR1 is MGHRA and CDR2 is YSYEKL. The CDR3 DNA is TGCGCCAGCAGCCAGAGGACAGGGGGTAGCAATCAGCCCCAGCATTTT. Encoded protein: CASSQRTGGSNQPQHF.

The rearrangement uses TRBV9 and TRBJ2-3; 12 bases line up with TRBD2. Germline assignment: CDR1 SGDLS and CDR2 YYNGEE. With V trimmed by 4 bases and J by 2 bases, 8 bases remained unmatched. This CDR3 contains 17 residues. Here the CDR3 reads CASSTWTSGDLTDTQYF. The CDR3, as DNA: TGTGCCAGCAGCACCTGGACTAGCGGGGATCTCACAGATACGCAGTATTTT.

This chain connects TRBV5-4 to TRBJ2-2; 9 positions match TRBD1. The length of the CDR3 is 15 residues. V was pared by 3 bases and J by 4 bases, with 4 bases of the junction left unmatched. In germline, CDR1 is SGHNT, CDR2 YYREEE (reference sequence). The CDR3: CASSSQGAGTGELFF. CDR3 DNA sequence: TGTGCCAGCAGCTCACAGGGGGCGGGCACCGGGGAGCTGTTTTTT.

This clone turned up a few times. The gene calls are TRBV4-3 and TRBJ2-7; 12 bases align to TRBD1. The trim removed 4 bases at V and 5 bases at J, leaving 6 bases unmatched. Germline loops: CDR1 LGHNA, CDR2 YSLEER. The CDR3 runs 15 residues. CDR3 protein: CASSRLGTGGDEQYF. Here the CDR3 DNA reads TGCGCCAGCAGCCGCCTCGGGACAGGGGGCGACGAGCAGTACTTC.

The chain recombines TRBV24-1 with TRBJ1-1; 10 bases fit TRBD1. Germline assignment: CDR1 KGHDR and CDR2 SFDVKD. J gave up 7 bases and V 4 bases, and 5 bases lay outside the gene matches. The CDR3 contains 14 residues. The CDR3 loop reads CATSDAGTGVEAFF. CDR3 nucleotides: TGTGCCACCAGTGACGCCGGGACAGGGGTTGAAGCTTTCTTT.

This clone was seen only a few times. This may come from a read error, since a much larger clone is one base off. V and J are TRBV6-2 or TRBV6-3 and TRBJ2-3; TRBD2 might be the D (7 bases). There are 18 residues in the CDR3. The germline V gene has CDR1 MNHEY and CDR2 SVGEGT. Trimming removed 4 bases at V and 2 bases at J, with 22 bases between. CDR3 in DNA: TGTGCCAGCAGTTTTGGAGGCAGAGGGGGGGGGTTCACAGATACGCAGTATTTT. This codes for CASSFGGRGGGFTDTQYF.

This clone came up once. The rearrangement links TRBV14 to TRBJ2-6, with D possibly matching TRBD1 (6 bases). CDR1 is SGHDN and CDR2 is FVKESK in the germline V gene. The CDR3 is 15 residues long. V was cut by 1 base and J by 3 bases, with 7 bases left in between. CDR3 amino acids: CASSQGGGGANVLTF. The CDR3 DNA follows: TGTGCCAGCAGCCAAGGAGGGGGTGGGGCCAACGTCCTGACTTTC.

The chain recombines TRBV15 with TRBJ1-1; 8 bases align to TRBD1. The CDR3 spans 15 residues. Germline CDR1 and CDR2: LNHNV and YYDKDF (reference sequence). V was clipped by 3 bases and J by 3 bases; unmatched bases: 6. CDR3 sequence reads: CATSRGTGAYTEAFF. CDR3 bases: TGTGCCACCAGCAGGGGGACAGGCGCCTACACTGAAGCTTTCTTT.

This chain joins TRBV7-2 and TRBJ2-5; 10 nucleotides line up with TRBD1. Germline values: CDR1 SGHTA, CDR2 FQGNSA. The CDR3 consists of 16 residues. V dropped 5 bases and J dropped 4; count of bases not matched to a gene: 10. The DNA for the CDR3 is TGTGCCAGCAGCGAACAGACAGGGGGCAGTGGAGAGACCCAGTACTTC. Translating gives CASSEQTGGSGETQYF.

The chain has TRBV30 and TRBJ1-6; 9 bases map to TRBD1. CDR1 is GTSNPN and CDR2 is SVGIG in the germline V gene (reference sequence). With V trimmed by 4 bases and J by 9 bases, 10 bases remained unmatched. The CDR3 runs 15 residues. The CDR3 DNA is TGTGCCTGGACATTCGAGGGACAGGGTATTTCACCCCTCCACTTT. This translates into CAWTFEGQGISPLHF.

There are a few counts of this clone. This chain joins TRBV7-8 and TRBJ1-2; D gene unclear. V was trimmed by 10 bases and J by 4 bases, leaving 16 bases between them. Germline values: CDR1 SGHVS, CDR2 FQNEAQ. The CDR3 loop spans 13 amino acids. Written as DNA, the CDR3 is TGTGCCACCACCCGGATGGAGGCCTATGGCTACACCTTC. Its translation: CATTRMEAYGYTF.

On this clone: Compared with germline, one end of the junction differs, possibly owing to a read error. The chain employs TRBV7-2 and TRBJ1-3; D remains unclear. The CDR3 length is 15 residues. Germline CDR1 is SGHTA and CDR2 is FQGNSA. The CDR3 DNA sequence: TGTGCCAGCACCTTAGCGCCGGGTAACGGAAACACCATATATTTT. This codes for CASTLAPGNGNTIYF.

The rearrangement joins TRBV30 to TRBJ1-5, with 8 nucleotides matching TRBD1. This CDR3 contains 15 residues. V lost 1 base to trimming and J lost 3 bases; unmatched junction nucleotides: 5. Germline CDR1 GTSNPN, CDR2 SVGIG (reference sequence). As DNA, the CDR3 is TGTGCCTGGAGTGGCGAGACAGGGGTCAATCAGCCCCAGCATTTT. Amino acid sequence: CAWSGETGVNQPQHF.

V and J are TRBV19 and TRBJ1-2; possible D gene TRBD1, 6 bases. Germline lookup yields CDR1 LNHDA and CDR2 SQIVND (reference sequence). This CDR3 is 11 amino acids long. Trimming cost V 8 bases and J 2 bases, with 6 bases left between them. The CDR3 DNA reads as TGTGCCAGTGGGGGCAACTATGGCTACACCTTC. Translation gives CASGGNYGYTF.

The CDR3 loop reads CASSQVEAGPDTQYF. The CDR3 DNA is TGCGCCAGCAGCCAAGTGGAAGCGGGGCCAGATACGCAGTATTTT. This rearrangement joins TRBV4-1 to TRBJ2-3; 7 nucleotides agree with TRBD2. The ends lost 1 base at V and 4 bases at J; junction bases unmatched: 5. The CDR3 runs to 15 residues. Germline loops: CDR1 MGHRA, CDR2 YSYEKL.

A single count supports this clone. The J gene is TRBJ1-2, the V gene TRBV11-1, with D uncertain. The CDR3 has 15 residues. Germline CDR1 and CDR2: SGHAT and FQDESV (reference sequence). The V gene lost 5 bases and the J gene lost 4 bases, with 17 bases spanning the gap. The CDR3 loop is CASSPRFPPGYGYTF. CDR3 nucleotides: TGTGCCAGCAGCCCAAGATTCCCCCCCGGCTATGGCTACACCTTC.

CDR3 bases: TGTGCCAGCAGCTCGGGGATGAACACTGAAGCTTTCTTT. Translating it yields CASSSGMNTEAFF. The rearrangement uses TRBV7-9 and TRBJ1-1; D unclear. Between the trimmed V and J ends, which lost 4 bases and 0 bases, there was a span of 6 bases. The germline gives CDR1 SEHNR, CDR2 FQNEAQ (reference sequence). The CDR3 has 13 residues.